Listed here are 2 T cell receptor beta chains from one sample, sequenced in a study of PD-L1 blockade in urothelial cancer. The repertoire was sequenced with immunoSEQ multiplex PCR; TCRdb's copy has only in-frame clones and lacks some. The sample has more than 40,000 clones, approximately 83% seen once. The source material was PBMCs, sampled around atezolizumab (anti-PD-L1) treatment. These receptors were taken from a man aged 55-75 years with urothelial cancer.

The chain joins TRBV2 to TRBJ2-5; unclear D gene. The CDR3 covers 11 residues. Germline-derived CDR1 and CDR2 are SNHLY and FYNNEI. V lost 7 bases, J lost 2 bases, and 5 bases lay in between. CDR3: CASNWQETQYF. In DNA, the CDR3 is TGTGCCAGCAACTGGCAAGAGACCCAGTACTTC.

The chain employs TRBV11-2 and TRBJ2-3; perhaps TRBD2 as D (6 bases). Per germline, CDR1 SGHAT and CDR2 FQNNGV. Trimming left V 3 bases short and J 4 bases short, with 14 bases between. CDR3 length equals 15 residues. Here the CDR3 DNA reads TGTGCCAGCAGCTTTAGCGGAATAGTGGCAGATACGCAGTATTTT. It is translated as CASSFSGIVADTQYF.